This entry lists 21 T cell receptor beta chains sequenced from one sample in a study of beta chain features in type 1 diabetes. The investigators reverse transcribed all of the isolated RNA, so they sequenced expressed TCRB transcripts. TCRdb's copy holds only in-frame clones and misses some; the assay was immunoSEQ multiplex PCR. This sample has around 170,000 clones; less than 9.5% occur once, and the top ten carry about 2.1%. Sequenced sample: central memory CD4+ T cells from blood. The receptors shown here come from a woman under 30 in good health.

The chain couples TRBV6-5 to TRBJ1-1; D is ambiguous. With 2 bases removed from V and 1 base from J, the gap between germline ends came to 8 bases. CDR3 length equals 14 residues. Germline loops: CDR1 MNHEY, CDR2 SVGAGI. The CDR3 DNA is TGTGCCAGCAGTTACCGCCCGGGGAACACTGAAGCTTTCTTT. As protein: CASSYRPGNTEAFF.

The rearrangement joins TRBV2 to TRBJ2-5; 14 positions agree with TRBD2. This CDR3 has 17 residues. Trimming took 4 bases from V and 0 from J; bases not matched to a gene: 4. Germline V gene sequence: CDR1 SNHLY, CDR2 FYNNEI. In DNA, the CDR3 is TGTGCCAGCAGTGGACTAGCGGGGGGGTCGTACCAAGAGACCCAGTACTTC. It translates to CASSGLAGGSYQETQYF.

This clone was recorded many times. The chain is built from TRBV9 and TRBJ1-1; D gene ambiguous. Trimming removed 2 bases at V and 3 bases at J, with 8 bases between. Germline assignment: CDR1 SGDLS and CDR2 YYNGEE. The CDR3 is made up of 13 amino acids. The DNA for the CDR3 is TGTGCCAGCAGCGTTTCGCCGGACACTGAAGCTTTCTTT. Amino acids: CASSVSPDTEAFF.

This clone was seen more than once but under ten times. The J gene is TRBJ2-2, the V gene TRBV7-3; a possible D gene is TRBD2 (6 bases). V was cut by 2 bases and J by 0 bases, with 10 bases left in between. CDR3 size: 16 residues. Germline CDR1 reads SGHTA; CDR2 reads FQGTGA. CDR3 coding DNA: TGTGCCAGCAGCTTAGAGATAGCGGCGAACACCGGGGAGCTGTTTTTT. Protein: CASSLEIAANTGELFF.

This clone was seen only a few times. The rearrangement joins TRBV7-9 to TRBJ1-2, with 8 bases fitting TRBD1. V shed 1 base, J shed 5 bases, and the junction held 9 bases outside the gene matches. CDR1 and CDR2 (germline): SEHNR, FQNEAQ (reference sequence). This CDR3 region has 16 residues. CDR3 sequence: CASSLEQGAAPYGYTF. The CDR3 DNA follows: TGTGCCAGCAGCTTAGAGCAGGGGGCGGCCCCATATGGCTACACCTTC.

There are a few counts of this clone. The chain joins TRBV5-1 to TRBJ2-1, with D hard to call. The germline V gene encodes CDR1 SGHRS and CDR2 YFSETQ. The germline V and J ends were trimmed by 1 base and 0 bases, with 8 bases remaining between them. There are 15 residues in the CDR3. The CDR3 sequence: CASSLSSGSYNEQFF. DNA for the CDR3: TGCGCCAGCAGCTTGTCCTCCGGCTCCTACAATGAGCAGTTCTTC. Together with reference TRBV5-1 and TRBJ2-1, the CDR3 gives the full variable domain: KAGVTQTPRYLIKTRGQQVTLSCSPISGHRSVSWYQQTPGQGLQFLFEYFSETQRNKGNFPGRFSGRQFSNSRSEMNVSTLELGDSALYLCASSLSSGSYNEQFFGPGTRLTVL.

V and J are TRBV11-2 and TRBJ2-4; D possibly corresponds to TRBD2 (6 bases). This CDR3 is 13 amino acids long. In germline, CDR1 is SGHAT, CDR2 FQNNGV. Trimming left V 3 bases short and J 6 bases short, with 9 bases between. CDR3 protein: CASSFAGSNIQYF. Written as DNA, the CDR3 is TGTGCCAGCAGCTTCGCGGGGTCAAACATTCAGTACTTC.

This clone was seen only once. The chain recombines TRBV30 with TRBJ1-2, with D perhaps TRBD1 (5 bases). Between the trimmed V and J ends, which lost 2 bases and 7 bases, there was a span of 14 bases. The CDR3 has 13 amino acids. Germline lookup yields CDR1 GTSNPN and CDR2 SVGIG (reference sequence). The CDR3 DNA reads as TGTGCCTGGAGTAGGTCGGGGGAGGGTGGCTACACCTTC. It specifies CAWSRSGEGGYTF.

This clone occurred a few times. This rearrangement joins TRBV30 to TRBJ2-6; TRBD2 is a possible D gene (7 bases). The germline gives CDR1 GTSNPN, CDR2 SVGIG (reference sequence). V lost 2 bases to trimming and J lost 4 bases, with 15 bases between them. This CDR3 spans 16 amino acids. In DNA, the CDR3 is TGTGCCTGGAGTTGGGGGGGCTCGAGGGGGGCCAACGTCCTGACTTTC. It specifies CAWSWGGSRGANVLTF. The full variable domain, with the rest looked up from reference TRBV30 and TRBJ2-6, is SQTIHQWPATLVQPVGSPLSLECTVEGTSNPNLYWYRQAAGRGLQLLFYSVGIGQISSEVPQNLSASRPQDRQFILSSKKLLLSDSGFYLCAWSWGGSRGANVLTFGAGSRLTVL.

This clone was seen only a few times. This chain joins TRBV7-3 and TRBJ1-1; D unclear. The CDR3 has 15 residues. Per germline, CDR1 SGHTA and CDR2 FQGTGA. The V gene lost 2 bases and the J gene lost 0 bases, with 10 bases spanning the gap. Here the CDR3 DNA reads TGTGCCAGCAGCTTACAGGTCACCATGAACACTGAAGCTTTCTTT. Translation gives CASSLQVTMNTEAFF.

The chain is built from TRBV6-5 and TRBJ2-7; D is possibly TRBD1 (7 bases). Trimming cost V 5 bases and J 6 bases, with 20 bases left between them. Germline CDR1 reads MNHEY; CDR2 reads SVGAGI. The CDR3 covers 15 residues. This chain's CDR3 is CASSRQGGGGREQYF. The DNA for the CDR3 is TGTGCCAGCAGTCGTCAGGGGGGAGGAGGCCGCGAGCAGTACTTC.

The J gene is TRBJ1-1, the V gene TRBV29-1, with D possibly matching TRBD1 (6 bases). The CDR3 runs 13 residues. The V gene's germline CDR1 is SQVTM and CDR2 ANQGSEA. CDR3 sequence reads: CSGGRRKNTEAFF. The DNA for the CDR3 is TGCAGTGGGGGCCGGCGGAAGAACACTGAAGCTTTCTTT.

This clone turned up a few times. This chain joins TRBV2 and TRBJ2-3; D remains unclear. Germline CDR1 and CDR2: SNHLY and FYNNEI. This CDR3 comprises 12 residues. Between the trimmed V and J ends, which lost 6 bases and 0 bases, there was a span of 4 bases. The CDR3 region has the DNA TGTGCCAGCAGGACTAGCACAGATACGCAGTATTTT. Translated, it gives CASRTSTDTQYF.

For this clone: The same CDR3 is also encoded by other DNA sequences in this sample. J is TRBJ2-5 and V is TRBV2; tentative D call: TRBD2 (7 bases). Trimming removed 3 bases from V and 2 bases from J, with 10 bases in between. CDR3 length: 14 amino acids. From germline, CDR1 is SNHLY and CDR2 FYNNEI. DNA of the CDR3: TGTGCCAGCAGTGAGGGGGGGCATCAAGAGACCCAGTACTTC. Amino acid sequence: CASSEGGHQETQYF.

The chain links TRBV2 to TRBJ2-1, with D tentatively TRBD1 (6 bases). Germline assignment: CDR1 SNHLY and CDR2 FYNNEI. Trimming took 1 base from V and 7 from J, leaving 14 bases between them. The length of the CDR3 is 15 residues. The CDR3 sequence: CASSEGAGVQNEQFF. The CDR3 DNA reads TGTGCCAGCAGTGAAGGGGCAGGGGTCCAGAATGAGCAGTTCTTC.

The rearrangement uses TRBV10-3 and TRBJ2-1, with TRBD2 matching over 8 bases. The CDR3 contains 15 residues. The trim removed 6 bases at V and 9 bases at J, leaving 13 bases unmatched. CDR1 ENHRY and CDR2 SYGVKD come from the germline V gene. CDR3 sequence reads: CAISKDGTRGIEQFF. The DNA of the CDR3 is TGTGCCATCAGCAAGGACGGGACTAGAGGAATTGAGCAGTTCTTC.

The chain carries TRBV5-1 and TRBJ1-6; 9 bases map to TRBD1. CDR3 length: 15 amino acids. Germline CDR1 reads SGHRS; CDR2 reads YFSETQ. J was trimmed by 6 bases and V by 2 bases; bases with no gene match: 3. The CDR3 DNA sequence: TGCGCCAGCAGCTTTGGGACAGGGCCTAATTCACCCCTCCACTTT. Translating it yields CASSFGTGPNSPLHF.

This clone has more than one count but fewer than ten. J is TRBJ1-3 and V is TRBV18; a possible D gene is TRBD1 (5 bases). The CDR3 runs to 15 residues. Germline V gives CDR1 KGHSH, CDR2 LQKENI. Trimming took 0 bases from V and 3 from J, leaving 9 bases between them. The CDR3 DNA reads TGTGCCAGCTCACCACCTTCGACAGATGGAAACACCATATATTTT. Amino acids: CASSPPSTDGNTIYF.

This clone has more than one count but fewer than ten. CDR3 in DNA: TGTGCCAGCAGTCCCCTGCGGATAGCGGGCCGCTACGAGCAGTACTTC. Protein sequence: CASSPLRIAGRYEQYF. This chain uses TRBV28 with TRBJ2-7; TRBD2 aligns across 7 bases. V trimming: 5 bases; J trimming: 3 bases; junction bases outside the gene matches: 13. Germline V gene data show CDR1 as MDHEN and CDR2 as SYDVKM. The CDR3 is 16 residues long. Variable domain in full (rest from reference TRBV28 and TRBJ2-7): DVKVTQSSRYLVKRTGEKVFLECVQDMDHENMFWYRQDPGLGLRLIYFSYDVKMKEKGDIPEGYSVSREKKERFSLILESASTNQTSMYLCASSPLRIAGRYEQYFGPGTRLTVT.

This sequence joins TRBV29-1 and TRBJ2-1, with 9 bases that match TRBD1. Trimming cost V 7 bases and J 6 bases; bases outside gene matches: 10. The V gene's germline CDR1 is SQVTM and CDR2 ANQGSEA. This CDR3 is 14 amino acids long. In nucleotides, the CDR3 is TGCAGCGGGATGCCGACAGGGGGACGCAATGAGCAGTTCTTC. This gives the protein CSGMPTGGRNEQFF.

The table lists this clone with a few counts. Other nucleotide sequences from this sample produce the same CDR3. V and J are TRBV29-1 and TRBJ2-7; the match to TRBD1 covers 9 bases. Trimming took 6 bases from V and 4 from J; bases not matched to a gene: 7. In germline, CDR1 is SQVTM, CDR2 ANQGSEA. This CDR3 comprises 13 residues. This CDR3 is CSVAGTGRYEQYF. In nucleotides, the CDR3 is TGCAGCGTAGCCGGGACAGGGAGGTACGAGCAGTACTTC.